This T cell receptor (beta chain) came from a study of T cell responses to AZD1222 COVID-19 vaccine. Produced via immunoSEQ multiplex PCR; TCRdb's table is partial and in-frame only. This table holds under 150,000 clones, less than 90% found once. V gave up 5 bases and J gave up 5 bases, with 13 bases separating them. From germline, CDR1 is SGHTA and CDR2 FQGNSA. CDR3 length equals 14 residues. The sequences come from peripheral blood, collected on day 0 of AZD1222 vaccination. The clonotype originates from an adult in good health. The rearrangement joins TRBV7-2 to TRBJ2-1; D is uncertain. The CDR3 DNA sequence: TGTGCCAGCAGCACCGCTAGTATCCACAATGAGCAGTTCTTC. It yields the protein CASSTASIHNEQFF.